This T cell receptor (beta chain) stems from a study of cytomegalovirus exposure and HLA in healthy donors. The germline V gene encodes CDR1 LNHDA and CDR2 SQIVND (reference sequence). The J segment lost 5 bases and the V segment lost 2 bases, leaving 8 bases of the junction unmatched. CDR3 length: 15 amino acids. For this clone: Its antigen remains unknown.

Study results and caveats: Data from an earlier analysis indicated that most TCR beta V segments were productive either about 87% or about 30% of the time.

Amplification used 60 Vbeta primers and 13 Jbeta primers. Produced via immunoSEQ multiplex PCR; TCRdb's table is partial and in-frame only. The sample carries 110,000 to 150,000 clones, approximately 71% recorded once. Sequences were obtained from PBMCs. The V call is TRBV19, the J call TRBJ2-7; 8 bases match TRBD1. This clonotype was sampled from a man aged 35 to 55 in good health and CMV-seronegative. The CDR3 is CASSIYSGQANEQYF. The CDR3 DNA follows: TGTGCCAGTAGTATATACTCGGGACAGGCCAACGAGCAGTACTTC.